This is a list of T cell receptor beta chains from one sample in a study of beta chain features in type 1 diabetes. Assay: immunoSEQ multiplex PCR; the TCRdb copy retains only in-frame clones and omits some. The data contain around 400,000 clones, about 15% of them seen just once; the ten biggest clones take up approximately 0.019%. Sequencing was carried out using naive CD4+ T cells from blood. The source is a woman under 30 in good health. The CDR3 runs from the conserved cysteine through the conserved F or W. Fields, in order: V gene, CDR3 protein.

>TRBV7-9
CASSPEIGEQYF
>TRBV5-6
CASSPVGGDETQYF
>TRBV18
CASSPLDFSGANVLTF
>TRBV27
CASRPGQVYGYTF
>TRBV7-9
CASSALAIYEQYF
>TRBV5-1
CASSRRLAGGRAVTQYF
>TRBV5-6
CASSTMGQGNQPQHF
>TRBV4-2
CASSQGPFGGSGNTIYF
>TRBV4-1
CASSPIGPRRRNTEAFF
>TRBV4-1
CASSQRTGPLAQPQHF
>TRBV9
CASSVEGLALTDTQYF
>TRBV19
CASRIRGQGMGNQPQHF
>TRBV6-5
CASSRDRSSYEQYF
>TRBV6-1
CASLGAAKNIQYF
>TRBV6-5
CASSYPGGNNEQFF
>TRBV30
CAWSTPPGSYEQYF